One and the same sample provided the 9 T cell receptor beta chains below, sequenced in a study of blood T cell repertoires in COVID-19. Some clones are missing from TCRdb's copy, which holds only in-frame ones; the method was immunoSEQ multiplex PCR. Among about 300,000 clones, 90% were seen once, and the ten largest hold around 4.3%. Sample: PBMCs or T cells enriched from blood (not recorded which). These receptors originate from a young woman with acute COVID-19.

This clone was seen a single time. The chain combines TRBV28 with TRBJ2-7; TRBD1 matches 7 bases. With 6 bases clipped from V and 1 base from J, the junction kept 6 bases outside the gene matches. This CDR3 has 14 residues. Per the germline V gene, CDR1 is MDHEN and CDR2 is SYDVKM. The DNA of the CDR3 is TGTGCCAGCAGGAGACAGGGAGAGTCCTACGAGCAGTACTTC. It translates to CASRRQGESYEQYF.

The rearrangement links TRBV6-1 to TRBJ1-1; possible D gene TRBD1, 5 bases. The CDR3 extends over 15 amino acids. The V end lost 2 bases, the J end lost 4 bases, and 14 bases lay between the germline ends. Germline V CDR1 and CDR2: MNHNS, SASEGT. The chain's CDR3 is CASSESIRVATEAFF. CDR3 nucleotide sequence: TGTGCCAGCAGTGAATCTATCAGGGTCGCCACTGAAGCTTTCTTT.

The rearrangement uses TRBV11-2 and TRBJ1-4; 8 bases agree with TRBD1. Germline CDR1 and CDR2: SGHAT and FQNNGV. Germline trimming cut 4 bases from V and 6 bases from J; bases unmatched to any gene: 10. The length of the CDR3 is 16 residues. CDR3 DNA: TGTGCCAGCAGCTCTCCGACAGGGGTCTTTGATGAAAAACTGTTTTTT. Translation gives CASSSPTGVFDEKLFF. Full variable domain (remainder filled in from reference TRBV11-2 and TRBJ1-4): EAGVAQSPRYKIIEKRQSVAFWCNPISGHATLYWYQQILGQGPKLLIQFQNNGVVDDSQLPKDRFSAERLKGVDSTLKIQPAKLEDSAVYLCASSSPTGVFDEKLFFGSGTQLSVL.

The chain joins TRBV24-1 to TRBJ1-1; D is perhaps TRBD1 (5 bases). Trimming stripped 9 bases from V and 0 bases from J, with 10 bases between. This CDR3 has 13 amino acids. Germline CDR1 is KGHDR and CDR2 is SFDVKD. The CDR3 loop is CATEDSLNTEAFF. Written as DNA, the CDR3 is TGTGCCACCGAAGACAGCCTGAACACTGAAGCTTTCTTT.

The V and J genes are TRBV6-1 and TRBJ2-3; 8 bases line up with TRBD2. The CDR3 extends over 15 amino acids. CDR1 is MNHNS and CDR2 is SASEGT in the germline V gene. The junction had 4 bases not matched to a gene; V was cut back by 2 bases and J by 3 bases. The CDR3 is CASSENTGGTDTQYF. For the CDR3, the DNA is TGTGCCAGCAGTGAAAATACGGGGGGGACAGATACGCAGTATTTT.

The CDR3 DNA is TGCAGTGCTAGTAACTTAAGGAACACTGAAGCTTTCTTT. Protein product: CSASNLRNTEAFF. This sequence joins TRBV20-1 and TRBJ1-1; no clear D gene. The CDR3 consists of 13 residues. The germline CDR1 and CDR2 sequences are DFQATT and SNEGSKA (reference sequence). Trimming took off 3 bases at V and 1 base at J, with 9 bases between the two ends.

The chain recombines TRBV19 with TRBJ1-2; D ambiguous. Trimming shortened V by 1 base and J by 5 bases, and 11 bases separated the two germline ends. Germline V gene data show CDR1 as LNHDA and CDR2 as SQIVND (reference sequence). There are 14 residues in the CDR3. This chain's CDR3 is CASSIARGKYGYTF. Here the CDR3 DNA reads TGTGCCAGTAGTATAGCCAGAGGGAAGTATGGCTACACCTTC.

This chain connects TRBV2 to TRBJ1-1, with 8 positions matching TRBD1. This CDR3 has 14 residues. Germline V gives CDR1 SNHLY, CDR2 FYNNEI. V lost 6 bases to trimming and J lost 1 base; unmatched junction nucleotides: 4. The CDR3 DNA follows: TGTGCCAGCAGGGACAGGGTTGGGAACACTGAAGCTTTCTTT. Its protein product is CASRDRVGNTEAFF.

V usage is TRBV9 and J usage is TRBJ1-5; tentative D call: TRBD1 (5 bases). Trimming took off 2 bases at V and 4 bases at J, with 7 bases between the two ends. CDR3 length: 13 amino acids. The germline V gene encodes CDR1 SGDLS and CDR2 YYNGEE. The CDR3 coding sequence is TGTGCCAGCAGCGTGGCAGGGAATCAGCCCCAGCATTTT. It encodes CASSVAGNQPQHF.